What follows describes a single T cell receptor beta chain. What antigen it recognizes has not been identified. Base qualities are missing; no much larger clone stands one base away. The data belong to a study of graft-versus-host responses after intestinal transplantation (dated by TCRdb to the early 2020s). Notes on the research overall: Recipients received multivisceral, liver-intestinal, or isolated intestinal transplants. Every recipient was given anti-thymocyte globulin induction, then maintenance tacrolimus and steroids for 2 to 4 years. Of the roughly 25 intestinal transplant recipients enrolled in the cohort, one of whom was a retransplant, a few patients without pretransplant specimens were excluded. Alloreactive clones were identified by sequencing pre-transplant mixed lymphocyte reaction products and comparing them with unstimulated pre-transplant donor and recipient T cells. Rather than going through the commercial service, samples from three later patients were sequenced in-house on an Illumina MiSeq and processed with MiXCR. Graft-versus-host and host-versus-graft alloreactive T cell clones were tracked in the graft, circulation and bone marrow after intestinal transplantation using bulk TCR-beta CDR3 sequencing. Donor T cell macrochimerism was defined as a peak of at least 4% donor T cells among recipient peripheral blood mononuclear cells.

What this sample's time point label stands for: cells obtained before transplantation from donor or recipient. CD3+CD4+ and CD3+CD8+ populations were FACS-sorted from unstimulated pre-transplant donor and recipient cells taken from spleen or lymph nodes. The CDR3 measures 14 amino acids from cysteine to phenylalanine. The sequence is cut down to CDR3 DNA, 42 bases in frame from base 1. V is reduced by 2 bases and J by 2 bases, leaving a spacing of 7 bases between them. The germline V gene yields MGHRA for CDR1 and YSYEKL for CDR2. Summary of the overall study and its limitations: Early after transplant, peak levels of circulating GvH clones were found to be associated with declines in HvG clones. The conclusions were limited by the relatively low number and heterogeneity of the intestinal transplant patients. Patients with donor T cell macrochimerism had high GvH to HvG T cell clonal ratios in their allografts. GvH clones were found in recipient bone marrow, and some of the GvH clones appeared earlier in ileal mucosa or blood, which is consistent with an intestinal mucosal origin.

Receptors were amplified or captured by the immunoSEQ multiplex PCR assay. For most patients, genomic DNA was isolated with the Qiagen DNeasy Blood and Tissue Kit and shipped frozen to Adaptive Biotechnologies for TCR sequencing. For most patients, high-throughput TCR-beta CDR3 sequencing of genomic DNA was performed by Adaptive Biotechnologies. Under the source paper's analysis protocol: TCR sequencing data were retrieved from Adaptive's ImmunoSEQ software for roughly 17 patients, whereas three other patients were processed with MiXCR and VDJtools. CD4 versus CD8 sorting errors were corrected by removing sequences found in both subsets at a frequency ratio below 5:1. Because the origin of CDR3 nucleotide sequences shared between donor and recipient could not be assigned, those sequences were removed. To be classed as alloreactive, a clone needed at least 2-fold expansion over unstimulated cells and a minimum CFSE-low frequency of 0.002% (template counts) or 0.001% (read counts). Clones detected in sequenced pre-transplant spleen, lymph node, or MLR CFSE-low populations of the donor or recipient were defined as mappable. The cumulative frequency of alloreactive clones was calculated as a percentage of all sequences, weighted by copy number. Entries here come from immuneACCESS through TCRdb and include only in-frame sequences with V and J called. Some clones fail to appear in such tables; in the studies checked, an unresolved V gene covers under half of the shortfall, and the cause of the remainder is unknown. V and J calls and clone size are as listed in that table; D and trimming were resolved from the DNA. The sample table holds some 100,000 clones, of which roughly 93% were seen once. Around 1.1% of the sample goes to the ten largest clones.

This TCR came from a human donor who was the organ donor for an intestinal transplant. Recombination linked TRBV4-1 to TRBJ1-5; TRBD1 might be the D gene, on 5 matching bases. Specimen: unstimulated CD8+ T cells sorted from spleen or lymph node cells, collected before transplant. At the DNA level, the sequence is TGCGCCAGCAGCCAAATACAGGGCAATCAGCCCCAGCATTTT. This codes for CASSQIQGNQPQHF.